This entry is about one T cell receptor (beta chain). This sample was taken from a study of CD8 T cells in Susac syndrome. The CDR3 is made up of 15 amino acids. Between the trimmed V and J ends, which lost 6 bases and 3 bases, there was a span of 14 bases. Germline V gene data show CDR1 as LGHDT and CDR2 as YNNKEL (reference sequence). The authors reverse transcribed roughly 0.5 to 1 ug RNA with random hexamers. MiXCR was run by TCRdb on the immunoSEQ multiplex PCR reads, yielding one entry per CDR3 protein. The sample contains about 400,000 distinct CDR3 sequences, around 85% of which appear only once.

The gene calls are TRBV3-1 and TRBJ1-4; D remains ambiguous. The clonotype was recovered from a human donor with multiple sclerosis. Sequencing input: CD8+ T cells from PBMCs. The CDR3 loop is CASRREGQPNEKLFF. The CDR3 nucleotides read TGTGCCAGCAGACGCGAGGGTCAACCTAATGAAAAACTGTTTTTT.